These T cell receptor beta chains were read from a single sample in a study of control samples from healthy donors and cancer patients. Data came from immunoSEQ multiplex PCR; TCRdb stores just in-frame clones and leaves some out. The table includes 150,000 to 200,000 clones, around nine tenths detected once. Sequenced sample: blood. The receptors shown here come from a man aged 25-45 years in good health. Each CDR3 is given with its conserved first and last residue. The D gene is left open where the match is weak. The listing skips clone size in some rows; elsewhere it reads once, few, many or a size class.

size: -
J: TRBJ2-3
V: TRBV27
D: TRBD2
CDR3: CASSLLKTSGGADTQYF
DNA: TGTGCCAGCAGTTTGTTAAAGACTAGCGGGGGGGCAGATACGCAGTATTTT

size: -
J: TRBJ2-5
V: TRBV29-1
D: -
CDR3: CSQGSVETQYF
DNA: TGCAGCCAAGGGTCGGTGGAGACCCAGTACTTC

size: -
J: TRBJ2-3
V: TRBV9
D: TRBD2
CDR3: CASSVVSSGGITDTQYF
DNA: TGTGCCAGCAGCGTAGTTTCCAGCGGGGGGATCACAGATACGCAGTATTTT

size: -
J: TRBJ1-1
V: TRBV10-1
D: -
CDR3: CASSDGGTNTEAFF
DNA: TGCGCCAGCAGTGATGGGGGGACGAACACTGAAGCTTTCTTT

size: once
J: TRBJ2-5
V: TRBV28
D: TRBD2
CDR3: CASSLLGGGLAGGRGETQYF
DNA: TGTGCCAGCAGTTTATTAGGAGGGGGACTAGCGGGAGGTCGGGGAGAGACCCAGTACTTC

size: -
J: TRBJ2-5
V: TRBV2
D: -
CDR3: CASRPQTGKETQYF
DNA: TGTGCCAGCAGACCCCAGACAGGAAAAGAGACCCAGTACTTC

size: -
J: TRBJ2-2
V: TRBV7-2
D: -
CDR3: CASSSGPNTGELFF
DNA: TGTGCCAGCAGCTCCGGCCCCAACACCGGGGAGCTGTTTTTT

size: -
J: TRBJ1-5
V: TRBV24-1
D: TRBD1
CDR3: CATSDRVGTGAQHF
DNA: TGTGCCACCAGTGACCGTGTCGGGACAGGGGCCCAGCATTTT

size: -
J: TRBJ1-1
V: TRBV30
D: -
CDR3: CAWSVLSGETEAFF
DNA: TGTGCCTGGAGTGTACTTTCGGGGGAAACTGAAGCTTTCTTT

size: -
J: TRBJ2-3
V: TRBV7-8
D: -
CDR3: CASSPGDTLTDTQYF
DNA: TGTGCCAGCAGCCCAGGGGACACCCTCACAGATACGCAGTATTTT

size: -
J: TRBJ2-7
V: TRBV27
D: TRBD2
CDR3: CASRPRGLAGEVGYEQYF
DNA: TGTGCCAGCAGACCCAGGGGACTAGCGGGAGAGGTGGGCTACGAGCAGTACTTC

size: -
J: TRBJ1-5
V: TRBV28
D: -
CDR3: CASSPGTFSNQPQHF
DNA: TGTGCCAGCAGTCCGGGGACATTCAGCAATCAGCCCCAGCATTTT

size: -
J: TRBJ1-5
V: TRBV15
D: -
CDR3: CATSRDGGGTNQPQHF
DNA: TGTGCCACCAGCAGAGATGGAGGGGGGACTAATCAGCCCCAGCATTTT

size: -
J: TRBJ2-1
V: TRBV14
D: TRBD1
CDR3: CASSPGVGTGLYNEQFF
DNA: TGTGCCAGCAGCCCAGGGGTTGGGACAGGGTTATACAATGAGCAGTTCTTC

size: -
J: TRBJ2-1
V: TRBV15
D: -
CDR3: CATSSHRGLDYNEQFF
DNA: TGTGCCACCAGCAGCCACAGGGGACTAGACTACAATGAGCAGTTCTTC

size: -
J: TRBJ2-1
V: TRBV9
D: -
CDR3: CASSARFGSNNEQFF
DNA: TGTGCCAGCAGCGCCCGGTTTGGGTCAAACAATGAGCAGTTCTTC

size: -
J: TRBJ1-6
V: TRBV9
D: -
CDR3: CASSVDYVLPNNSPLHF
DNA: TGTGCCAGCAGCGTAGACTACGTCTTACCCAATAATTCACCCCTCCACTTT

size: -
J: TRBJ2-2
V: TRBV7-2
D: -
CDR3: CASSLGQTNTGELFF
DNA: TGTGCCAGCAGCTTAGGACAGACGAACACCGGGGAGCTGTTTTTT

size: -
J: TRBJ1-2
V: TRBV10-2
D: -
CDR3: CASSDGTGSYGYTF
DNA: TGCGCCAGCAGTGATGGCACAGGTAGCTATGGCTACACCTTC

size: -
J: TRBJ2-6
V: TRBV11-2
D: -
CDR3: CASSPDRLVANVLTF
DNA: TGTGCCAGCAGCCCAGACAGGCTTGTGGCCAACGTCCTGACTTTC

size: -
J: TRBJ2-3
V: TRBV10-3
D: -
CDR3: CASGATDTQYF
DNA: TGTGCCTCCGGGGCCACAGATACGCAGTATTTT

size: -
J: TRBJ1-6
V: TRBV18
D: TRBD1
CDR3: CASSRTGGLSPLHF
DNA: TGTGCCAGCTCGAGGACAGGGGGTCTGTCACCCCTCCACTTT

size: -
J: TRBJ1-6
V: TRBV7-6
D: TRBD1
CDR3: CASSLASGQGNSPLHF
DNA: TGTGCCAGCAGCTTAGCGTCGGGACAGGGGAATTCACCCCTCCACTTT

size: -
J: TRBJ2-1
V: TRBV9
D: TRBD2
CDR3: CASSIERGTSYNEQFF
DNA: TGTGCCAGCAGCATAGAGCGGGGGACCAGTTACAATGAGCAGTTCTTC

size: -
J: TRBJ1-4
V: TRBV28
D: TRBD1
CDR3: CASSSGQGGISEKLFF
DNA: TGTGCCAGCAGTTCCGGACAGGGGGGTATAAGTGAAAAACTGTTTTTT

size: -
J: TRBJ1-2
V: TRBV30
D: -
CDR3: CAWSVFYGYTF
DNA: TGTGCCTGGAGTGTTTTCTATGGCTACACCTTC

size: -
J: TRBJ1-5
V: TRBV28
D: -
CDR3: CASSRTGQPQHF
DNA: TGTGCCAGCAGCCGAACGGGTCAGCCCCAGCATTTT

size: -
J: TRBJ1-5
V: TRBV2
D: -
CDR3: CASSDGRPDRPQHF
DNA: TGTGCCAGCAGTGACGGCAGGCCGGATCGGCCCCAGCATTTT

size: -
J: TRBJ2-2
V: TRBV30
D: -
CDR3: CAWDKRSTASNTGELFF
DNA: TGTGCCTGGGACAAACGCTCGACAGCCTCGAACACCGGGGAGCTGTTTTTT

size: -
J: TRBJ1-1
V: TRBV19
D: -
CDR3: CASTGGSGWGNTEAFF
DNA: TGTGCCAGTACCGGGGGTTCGGGGTGGGGGAACACTGAAGCTTTCTTT

size: once
J: TRBJ2-3
V: TRBV4-3
D: TRBD2
CDR3: CASSHSGGVDTQYF
DNA: TGCGCCAGCAGCCATAGCGGGGGGGTAGATACGCAGTATTTT

size: -
J: TRBJ2-3
V: TRBV5-1
D: TRBD2
CDR3: CASSLVGFSGRNSDTQYF
DNA: TGCGCCAGCAGCTTGGTAGGTTTTAGCGGGAGGAACTCAGATACGCAGTATTTT

size: once
J: TRBJ2-7
V: TRBV11-2
D: TRBD1
CDR3: CASSLVRGTYEQYF
DNA: TGTGCCAGCAGCTTAGTCAGGGGGACCTACGAGCAGTACTTC

size: -
J: TRBJ2-2
V: TRBV5-8
D: -
CDR3: CASSLEQAYTGELFF
DNA: TGTGCCAGCAGCTTGGAACAGGCCTACACCGGGGAGCTGTTTTTT

size: -
J: TRBJ2-5
V: TRBV29-1
D: -
CDR3: CSVEGGVLETQYF
DNA: TGCAGCGTTGAAGGCGGGGTGCTGGAGACCCAGTACTTC

size: -
J: TRBJ2-1
V: TRBV27
D: -
CDR3: CASSPRPLSSYNEQFF
DNA: TGTGCCAGCAGTCCGAGGCCTTTGAGCTCCTACAATGAGCAGTTCTTC

size: -
J: TRBJ2-7
V: TRBV11-2
D: -
CDR3: CASSASSGTYEQYF
DNA: TGTGCCAGCAGCGCCAGTTCGGGAACCTACGAGCAGTACTTC

size: -
J: TRBJ2-7
V: TRBV12-2
D: -
CDR3: CASRLALISYEQYF
DNA: TGTGCAAGTCGCTTAGCGCTTATTTCCTACGAGCAGTACTTC

size: -
J: TRBJ2-1
V: TRBV19
D: TRBD2
CDR3: CASSTPGGGDYNEQFF
DNA: TGTGCCAGTAGTACCCCCGGCGGGGGGGACTACAATGAGCAGTTCTTC

size: -
J: TRBJ1-4
V: TRBV6-5
D: -
CDR3: CASRRQGNEKLFF
DNA: TGTGCCAGCAGACGGCAGGGGAATGAAAAACTGTTTTTT

size: -
J: TRBJ1-6
V: TRBV30
D: -
CDR3: CAWSVLGSSYNSPLHF
DNA: TGTGCCTGGAGTGTACTTGGGAGCTCCTATAATTCACCCCTCCACTTT

size: -
J: TRBJ2-5
V: TRBV5-8
D: TRBD2
CDR3: CASSRSGGQETQYF
DNA: TGTGCCAGCAGCCGTAGCGGGGGCCAAGAGACCCAGTACTTC

size: -
J: TRBJ2-5
V: TRBV6-5
D: TRBD1
CDR3: CASSRTGLQETQYF
DNA: TGTGCCAGCAGCCGGACAGGCCTACAAGAGACCCAGTACTTC

size: -
J: TRBJ1-2
V: TRBV24-1
D: TRBD1
CDR3: CATNSRQGTNYGYTF
DNA: TGTGCCACCAACTCTAGACAGGGAACCAACTATGGCTACACCTTC

size: -
J: TRBJ2-1
V: TRBV6-5
D: TRBD2
CDR3: CASRISGALGNEQFF
DNA: TGTGCCAGCAGAATTAGCGGGGCCCTAGGGAATGAGCAGTTCTTC

size: once
J: TRBJ1-3
V: TRBV2
D: -
CDR3: CASSPHPGGGNTIYF
DNA: TGTGCCAGCAGTCCTCACCCCGGGGGTGGAAACACCATATATTTT

size: few
J: TRBJ2-1
V: TRBV7-3
D: TRBD1
CDR3: CASSWGQGSYNEQFF
DNA: TGTGCCAGCAGCTGGGGACAGGGGTCATACAATGAGCAGTTCTTC

size: -
J: TRBJ2-1
V: TRBV19
D: -
CDR3: CASRDGSPYNEQFF
DNA: TGTGCCAGTAGGGACGGGAGCCCCTACAATGAGCAGTTCTTC

size: -
J: TRBJ1-5
V: TRBV3-1/TRBV3-2
D: -
CDR3: CASSQDWGNQPQHF
DNA: TGTGCCAGCAGCCAAGATTGGGGGAATCAGCCCCAGCATTTT

size: -
J: TRBJ1-3
V: TRBV19
D: -
CDR3: CASHSSGNTIYF
DNA: TGTGCCAGCCATTCCTCTGGAAACACCATATATTTT

size: -
J: TRBJ1-2
V: TRBV27
D: -
CDR3: CASSLRPLASPEGYTF
DNA: TGTGCCAGCAGTTTAAGGCCCCTCGCCAGCCCTGAAGGCTACACCTTC

size: -
J: TRBJ1-3
V: TRBV7-9
D: -
CDR3: CASSLGHSGEAFGNTIYF
DNA: TGTGCCAGCAGCTTAGGGCACTCAGGGGAGGCCTTTGGAAACACCATATATTTT

size: -
J: TRBJ1-5
V: TRBV27
D: TRBD1
CDR3: CASSLTGVNQPQHF
DNA: TGTGCCAGCAGTCTCACAGGGGTTAATCAGCCCCAGCATTTT

size: -
J: TRBJ2-2
V: TRBV7-2
D: TRBD2
CDR3: CASSTYPELAGAGELFF
DNA: TGTGCCAGCAGCACGTACCCAGAACTAGCGGGAGCCGGGGAGCTGTTTTTT

size: -
J: TRBJ2-7
V: TRBV29-1
D: -
CDR3: CSVGNRQAVSYEQYF
DNA: TGCAGCGTTGGAAATCGACAGGCGGTCTCCTACGAGCAGTACTTC